These 25 T cell receptor beta chains originate from one sample sequenced in a study of beta chain features in type 1 diabetes. Every isolated RNA sample was fully reverse transcribed, so sequencing captured expressed TCRB transcripts. Profiled with immunoSEQ multiplex PCR; TCRdb holds only in-frame clones, not every one. The table shows about 270,000 clones, with 12% to 15% occurring only once. The specimen was naive CD4+ T cells from blood. The receptors here all came from a woman in her forties in good health.

J is TRBJ1-2 and V is TRBV11-2, with 11 bases fitting TRBD1. The CDR3 covers 14 residues. Looked up from germline, CDR1 is SGHAT and CDR2 is FQNNGV. After removal of 4 bases from V and 5 bases from J, the junction contained 3 bases not matched to a gene. Here the CDR3 DNA reads TGTGCCAGCAGCTCGAGGGACAGGGGGTATGGCTACACCTTC. Translation gives CASSSRDRGYGYTF.

This clone has just a few counts. The chain joins TRBV5-1 to TRBJ2-2; the D gene is possibly TRBD1 (6 bases). The V gene lost 2 bases and the J gene lost 6 bases, with 11 bases spanning the gap. The CDR3 has 14 amino acids. Germline V gene lookup returns CDR1 SGHRS and CDR2 YFSETQ. The CDR3 loop reads CASSLAQGPGELFF. CDR3 bases: TGCGCCAGCAGCTTAGCACAGGGACCCGGGGAGCTGTTTTTT. The whole variable domain, remainder taken from reference TRBV5-1 and TRBJ2-2, is KAGVTQTPRYLIKTRGQQVTLSCSPISGHRSVSWYQQTPGQGLQFLFEYFSETQRNKGNFPGRFSGRQFSNSRSEMNVSTLELGDSALYLCASSLAQGPGELFFGEGSRLTVL.

The chain is built from TRBV9 and TRBJ2-1; 7 positions agree with TRBD2. This CDR3 has 18 residues. After removal of 0 bases from V and 2 bases from J, the junction contained 11 bases not matched to a gene. Looked up from germline, CDR1 is SGDLS and CDR2 is YYNGEE. This CDR3 is CASSVGLLGRGAYNEQFF. In DNA, the CDR3 is TGTGCCAGCAGCGTAGGCCTCTTGGGACGGGGGGCCTACAATGAGCAGTTCTTC.

Written as DNA, the CDR3 is TGTGCCAGCAGCGTATCCGGGACTAGCGCCGGCACAGATACGCAGTATTTT. This codes for CASSVSGTSAGTDTQYF. The chain combines TRBV7-9 with TRBJ2-3, with 10 bases matching TRBD2. J gave up 1 base and V 5 bases, and 9 bases lay outside the gene matches. CDR1 SEHNR and CDR2 FQNEAQ come from the germline V gene (reference sequence). This CDR3 has 17 residues.

The chain carries TRBV18 and TRBJ2-7; 7 positions agree with TRBD1. CDR3 length: 15 residues. Germline V gene data show CDR1 as KGHSH and CDR2 as LQKENI. V lost 1 base, J lost 5 bases, and 8 bases stayed unmatched. The CDR3 region is CASSPLLTGFNEQYF. CDR3 coding DNA: TGTGCCAGCTCACCACTCTTGACAGGGTTCAACGAGCAGTACTTC.

The rearrangement uses TRBV5-4 and TRBJ2-7; tentative D call: TRBD2 (5 bases). This CDR3 region has 14 residues. Germline V lookup: CDR1 SGHNT, CDR2 YYREEE (reference sequence). Trimming took off 4 bases at V and 4 bases at J, with 15 bases between the two ends. In DNA, the CDR3 is TGTGCCAGCAGCCCGGGGTTGAGAACGTACGAGCAGTACTTC. The encoded protein is CASSPGLRTYEQYF.

This clone was observed a few times. This rearrangement joins TRBV29-1 to TRBJ1-4, with D perhaps matching TRBD1 (6 bases). CDR1 and CDR2 from the germline V gene are SQVTM and ANQGSEA. V dropped 7 bases and J dropped 5 bases, with 17 bases sitting between them. This CDR3 has 14 residues. CDR3 sequence (DNA): TGCAGCGCTGCGACAGGTTGGGGCAATGAAAAACTGTTTTTT. It translates to CSAATGWGNEKLFF.

This clone has only a few counts. The chain is built from TRBV2 and TRBJ1-1, with 7 positions matching TRBD1. This CDR3 comprises 17 residues. The germline CDR1 and CDR2 sequences are SNHLY and FYNNEI. The V and J ends lost 3 bases and 0 bases, in that order; junction bases with no gene match: 10. CDR3 sequence (DNA): TGTGCCAGCAGTGAGGGTCAGGGGGTAACCTTGAACACTGAAGCTTTCTTT. Protein: CASSEGQGVTLNTEAFF.

This clone was observed a few times. The V gene is TRBV7-2, the J gene TRBJ2-1; D is possibly TRBD2 (6 bases). Trimming removed 5 bases at V and 6 bases at J, with 11 bases between. The CDR3 spans 13 residues. Germline V gene lookup returns CDR1 SGHTA and CDR2 FQGNSA. The CDR3 DNA reads TGTGCCAGCAGCCTGCCGGGGGTCAATGAGCAGTTCTTC. Residues: CASSLPGVNEQFF.

This clone was detected only a few times. The chain has TRBV6-5 and TRBJ2-2, with D perhaps matching TRBD1 (6 bases). The CDR3 is 13 amino acids. The V end was cut by 2 bases, the J end by 8 bases, with 9 bases between. Germline lookup yields CDR1 MNHEY and CDR2 SVGAGI. The CDR3 DNA reads TGTGCCAGCAGTTACCGGACAGCGGGGGAGCTGTTTTTT. Residues: CASSYRTAGELFF.

This clone came up once. This chain joins TRBV6-5 and TRBJ2-7; a weak D match, TRBD1 (6 bases). Germline values: CDR1 MNHEY, CDR2 SVGAGI. Trimming removed 6 bases at V and 3 bases at J, with 15 bases between. This CDR3 contains 14 residues. In nucleotides, the CDR3 is TGTGCCAGCAGCGGGACATTCGGCAACTACGAGCAGTACTTC. Amino acid sequence: CASSGTFGNYEQYF.

In this sample, this clone turned up a few times. This rearrangement joins TRBV2 to TRBJ2-7; 7 bases align to TRBD2. V lost 4 bases, J lost 1 base, and 7 bases stayed unmatched. Germline V gene sequence: CDR1 SNHLY, CDR2 FYNNEI. This CDR3 is built from 15 residues. CDR3 nucleotides: TGTGCCAGCAGTGCTGCGGGACTACCTTCCTACGAGCAGTACTTC. It yields the protein CASSAAGLPSYEQYF.

This clone turned up a few times. V and J are TRBV19 and TRBJ2-5; maybe TRBD1 (5 bases). This CDR3 has 15 residues. Germline CDR1 is LNHDA and CDR2 is SQIVND (reference sequence). Trimming took 1 base from V and 4 from J, leaving 13 bases between them. The CDR3 loop reads CASSIVGARGETQYF. CDR3 nucleotide sequence: TGTGCCAGTAGTATAGTTGGGGCCCGTGGAGAGACCCAGTACTTC. Combining the CDR3 with reference TRBV19 and TRBJ2-5 gives the whole variable domain DGGITQSPKYLFRKEGQNVTLSCEQNLNHDAMYWYRQDPGQGLRLIYYSQIVNDFQKGDIAEGYSVSREKKESFPLTVTSAQKNPTAFYLCASSIVGARGETQYFGPGTRLLVL.

This clone was seen only a few times. This chain uses TRBV2 with TRBJ1-1, with no clear D. The germline V gene encodes CDR1 SNHLY and CDR2 FYNNEI. The CDR3 extends over 12 amino acids. Trimming took off 2 bases at V and 7 bases at J, with 8 bases between the two ends. CDR3 sequence: CASSETVVEAFF. The CDR3 nucleotides are TGTGCCAGCAGTGAAACCGTAGTTGAAGCTTTCTTT.

With respect to this clone: In the same sample, other DNA sequences code for this CDR3. This rearrangement joins TRBV9 to TRBJ2-1, with TRBD2 identical over 15 bases. The CDR3 length is 15 residues. Per the germline V gene, CDR1 is SGDLS and CDR2 is YYNGEE. V shed 2 bases, J shed 7 bases, and the junction held 1 base outside the gene matches. The CDR3 nucleotides read TGTGCCAGCAGCGTCGGACTAGCGGGGGGGAATGAGCAGTTCTTC. This gives the protein CASSVGLAGGNEQFF.

This chain joins TRBV7-9 and TRBJ1-2; tentative D call: TRBD1 (6 bases). This CDR3 contains 14 residues. Germline CDR1 is SEHNR and CDR2 is FQNEAQ (reference sequence). Trimming removed 2 bases at V and 4 bases at J, with 11 bases between. The CDR3 DNA reads TGTGCCAGCAGCTTACCTGGGGGCTCCTATGGCTACACCTTC. Its translation: CASSLPGGSYGYTF. Supplemented by reference TRBV7-9 and TRBJ1-2, the full variable domain reads DTGVSQNPRHKITKRGQNVTFRCDPISEHNRLYWYRQTLGQGPEFLTYFQNEAQLEKSRLLSDRFSAERPKGSFSTLEIQRTEQGDSAMYLCASSLPGGSYGYTFGSGTRLTVV.

V and J are TRBV21-1 and TRBJ2-5; the table's D call, TRBD2, has no DNA check behind it. TRBV21-1 is reported as a pseudogene. CDR3 length equals 17 residues. DNA of the CDR3: TGTGCCAGCAGCAAGGAACGGGACTCCGCTCACCAAGAGACCCAGTACTTC. It encodes CASSKERDSAHQETQYF.

This clone was picked up a small number of times. This chain joins TRBV19 and TRBJ1-2, with TRBD1 matching 8 bases. CDR3 length: 15 residues. V lost 5 bases, J lost 6 bases, and 11 bases stayed unmatched. The V gene's germline CDR1 is LNHDA and CDR2 SQIVND (reference sequence). The CDR3 loop reads CASSAGQGIFHGYTF. Written as DNA, the CDR3 is TGTGCCAGTAGTGCCGGACAGGGAATATTCCATGGCTACACCTTC.

This clone has only a few counts. The chain links TRBV11-2 to TRBJ1-2; 9 positions match TRBD1. Germline V gives CDR1 SGHAT, CDR2 FQNNGV. Trimming cost V 5 bases and J 7 bases; bases outside gene matches: 5. The length of the CDR3 is 13 residues. CDR3 sequence: CASSTRTGAGYTF. CDR3 DNA: TGTGCCAGCAGCACCCGGACAGGGGCTGGCTACACCTTC.

The table lists this clone with a count of one. The rearrangement joins TRBV9 to TRBJ2-1, with TRBD1 matching 7 bases. The CDR3 covers 15 residues. Germline V CDR1 and CDR2: SGDLS, YYNGEE. After removal of 0 bases from V and 1 base from J, the junction contained 1 base not matched to a gene. CDR3 in amino acids: CASSVDRGSYNEQFF. The DNA for the CDR3 is TGTGCCAGCAGCGTAGACAGGGGATCCTACAATGAGCAGTTCTTC.

This clone was counted only a few times. The chain carries TRBV11-2 and TRBJ2-3; D not resolved. The CDR3 has 13 amino acids. V lost 4 bases and J 4 bases, leaving 9 bases between the germline ends. Germline values: CDR1 SGHAT, CDR2 FQNNGV. CDR3 sequence: CASSSRPPDTQYF. Here the CDR3 DNA reads TGTGCCAGCAGCTCTAGGCCCCCAGATACGCAGTATTTT.

This clone was counted a few times. The chain employs TRBV7-2 and TRBJ2-6; possible D gene TRBD1, 5 bases. The CDR3 covers 15 residues. V shed 5 bases and J shed 0 bases, with 8 bases lying between them. CDR1 and CDR2 from the germline V gene are SGHTA and FQGNSA. CDR3 nucleotide sequence: TGTGCCAGCAGCCGGCAGGGCTCTGGGGCCAACGTCCTGACTTTC. As protein: CASSRQGSGANVLTF.

The rearrangement links TRBV7-6 to TRBJ2-7; D may be TRBD1 (5 bases). This CDR3 is 15 amino acids long. Germline V gives CDR1 SGHVS, CDR2 FNYEAQ. Trimming left V 6 bases short and J 0 bases short, with 15 bases between. In DNA form, the CDR3 reads TGTGCCAGCAGTCTCGACAGACCCTACTCCTACGAGCAGTACTTC. As protein: CASSLDRPYSYEQYF.

This chain connects TRBV18 to TRBJ1-2, with 9 bases identical to TRBD1. V lost 3 bases to trimming and J lost 8 bases; unmatched junction nucleotides: 10. The length of the CDR3 is 15 residues. Per germline, CDR1 KGHSH and CDR2 LQKENI. CDR3 protein: CASSPVTTGGSGYTF. CDR3 DNA: TGTGCCAGCTCACCGGTTACCACAGGGGGCTCAGGCTACACCTTC.

This clone has only a few counts. V and J are TRBV5-4 and TRBJ2-7; TRBD1 agrees at 10 bases. The germline CDR1 and CDR2 sequences are SGHNT and YYREEE (reference sequence). The CDR3 extends over 15 amino acids. The junction had 9 bases not matched to a gene; V was cut back by 3 bases and J by 6 bases. The CDR3 DNA follows: TGTGCCAGCAGCTCGGGACAGGGGATTGAGCGCGAGCAGTACTTC. Its protein product is CASSSGQGIEREQYF.